The 30 T cell receptor beta chains below were found in one sample sequenced in a study of T cells in localized non-small cell lung cancer. Method: immunoSEQ multiplex PCR; TCRdb's copy keeps in-frame clones and lacks some. The sample consists of some 15,000 clones, around 85% of them appearing once. The sample here was peripheral blood, taken before any cancer treatment. These receptors all stem from a woman aged 40 to 75 with stage I lung adenocarcinoma.

In this sample, this clone turned up once. This chain links TRBV7-2 with TRBJ2-7, with 9 bases fitting TRBD1. Germline V gene lookup returns CDR1 SGHTA and CDR2 FQGNSA. V gave up 6 bases and J gave up 7 bases; unmatched junction bases: 16. This CDR3 spans 16 amino acids. The CDR3 sequence is CASSFMTGGGPTEQYF. The DNA of the CDR3 is TGTGCCAGCAGTTTCATGACAGGGGGTGGGCCTACGGAGCAGTACTTC.

In this sample, this clone turned up once. V and J are TRBV5-5 and TRBJ1-4; possibly TRBD1 for D (5 bases). Germline V lookup: CDR1 SGHKS, CDR2 YYEKEE (reference sequence). V lost 2 bases, J lost 4 bases, and 9 bases lay in between. The CDR3 totals 14 residues. CDR3 nucleotide sequence: TGTGCCAGCAGCTTTACAGGAAATAATGAAAAACTGTTTTTT. Protein: CASSFTGNNEKLFF.

V gene TRBV19 combines with J gene TRBJ2-3, with 7 bases lining up with TRBD2. Germline V lookup: CDR1 LNHDA, CDR2 SQIVND (reference sequence). This CDR3 is 17 amino acids long. V shed 0 bases and J 2 bases; nucleotides not matched to a gene: 8. The CDR3 coding sequence is TGTGCCAGTAGTATAGATCCTAGCGGCAGCCTCACAGATACGCAGTATTTT. Amino acids: CASSIDPSGSLTDTQYF.

The rearrangement uses TRBV19 and TRBJ2-2; the match to TRBD1 covers 7 bases. CDR1 and CDR2 (germline): LNHDA, SQIVND (reference sequence). V lost 5 bases to trimming and J lost 3 bases; unmatched junction nucleotides: 6. The length of the CDR3 is 15 residues. For the CDR3, the DNA is TGTGCCAGTAGTCCTCCGACAGGGTACACCGGGGAGCTGTTTTTT. This encodes CASSPPTGYTGELFF.

The V and J genes are TRBV7-2 and TRBJ1-2; 9 nucleotides match TRBD1. The ends lost 6 bases at V and 3 bases at J; junction bases unmatched: 17. This CDR3 is 18 amino acids long. CDR1 is SGHTA and CDR2 is FQGNSA in the germline V gene. The CDR3 DNA is TGTGCCAGCAGTTTCGAACAGGGGGCGCAGAAGGCTTACTATGGCTACACCTTC. Amino acids: CASSFEQGAQKAYYGYTF. The full variable domain, its missing parts supplied by reference TRBV7-2 and TRBJ1-2, is GAGVSQSPSNKVTEKGKDVELRCDPISGHTALYWYRQSLGQGLEFLIYFQGNSAPDKSGLPSDRFSAERTGGSVSTLTIQRTQQEDSAVYLCASSFEQGAQKAYYGYTFGSGTRLTVV.

The V call is TRBV25-1, the J call TRBJ1-6, with no clear D. The germline V gene encodes CDR1 MGHDK and CDR2 SYGVNS. The CDR3 has 12 residues. Trimming shortened V by 4 bases and J by 10 bases, and 8 bases separated the two germline ends. Written as DNA, the CDR3 is TGTGCCAGCAGTGGAGGGAACTCACCCCTCCACTTT. Translation gives CASSGGNSPLHF.

The chain employs TRBV11-3 and TRBJ1-1, with no clear D. Germline CDR1 is SGHNT and CDR2 is YENEEA. The V end lost 2 bases, the J end lost 3 bases, and 7 bases lay between the germline ends. The CDR3 covers 13 residues. The CDR3 nucleotides read TGTGCCAGCAGCTTATTTACGGACACTGAAGCTTTCTTT. This gives the protein CASSLFTDTEAFF.

Sample share makes this clone medium-sized. The J gene is TRBJ1-5, the V gene TRBV11-2; weak D call: TRBD1 (5 bases). Trimming cost V 5 bases and J 6 bases, with 14 bases left between them. There are 14 residues in the CDR3. Germline V lookup: CDR1 SGHAT, CDR2 FQNNGV. In nucleotides, the CDR3 is TGTGCCAGCAGCGCCGGGACCGGAGGTCAGCCCCAGCATTTT. This encodes CASSAGTGGQPQHF.

In this sample, this clone turned up a few times. The V call is TRBV12-5, the J call TRBJ2-5; the D is unclear. Trimming removed 1 base from V and 4 bases from J, with 1 base in between. The CDR3 runs 11 residues. The V gene's germline CDR1 is LGHNT and CDR2 FRNRAP. CDR3 sequence: CASGLGETQYF. CDR3 DNA sequence: TGTGCTAGTGGTTTGGGAGAGACCCAGTACTTC.

This clone appeared once. The chain is built from TRBV11-2 and TRBJ2-7; 8 nucleotides agree with TRBD2. Trimming at V came to 5 bases and at J to 2 bases, leaving 8 bases not matched to a gene. The CDR3 is made up of 15 amino acids. Per the germline V gene, CDR1 is SGHAT and CDR2 is FQNNGV. CDR3 bases: TGTGCCAGCAGCCCCTTCGGGGGGGCAGCCTACGAGCAGTACTTC. Translation: CASSPFGGAAYEQYF.

This clone was counted a few times. The gene calls are TRBV9 and TRBJ2-6; D is unclear. This CDR3 has 15 amino acids. Trimming pared 4 bases from V and 4 bases from J, leaving 12 bases between. The germline CDR1 and CDR2 sequences are SGDLS and YYNGEE. The CDR3 DNA is TGTGCCAGCAGCCCGCTCCCGGTGGGGGCCAACGTCCTGACTTTC. Encoded protein: CASSPLPVGANVLTF.

The chain combines TRBV19 with TRBJ2-5, with D maybe TRBD2 (7 bases). The CDR3 sequence is 15 residues long. The V gene lost 1 base and the J gene lost 2 bases, with 11 bases spanning the gap. Germline V gene lookup returns CDR1 LNHDA and CDR2 SQIVND (reference sequence). CDR3 loop: CASSIGGGLQETQYF. CDR3 DNA sequence: TGTGCCAGTAGTATAGGGGGGGGCCTTCAAGAGACCCAGTACTTC.

This chain connects TRBV5-1 to TRBJ2-3; no definite D call. Trimming left V 6 bases short and J 1 base short, with 3 bases between. From germline, CDR1 is SGHRS and CDR2 YFSETQ. This CDR3 region has 11 residues. The CDR3, as DNA: TGCGCCAGCAAGCGCACAGATACGCAGTATTTT. Protein product: CASKRTDTQYF.

Only a few counts were recorded for this clone. The chain joins TRBV27 to TRBJ2-7; the D gene is possibly TRBD2 (5 bases). Trimming shortened V by 5 bases and J by 0 bases, and 17 bases separated the two germline ends. The CDR3 totals 16 residues. The germline V gene has CDR1 MNHEY and CDR2 SMNVEV (reference sequence). The CDR3 protein is CASSPYPTGSSYEQYF. Here the CDR3 DNA reads TGTGCCAGCAGTCCATACCCGACGGGAAGCTCCTACGAGCAGTACTTC.

In its sample, this clone was seen a few times. The chain employs TRBV6-1 and TRBJ2-7; D assignment may be TRBD1 or TRBD2 (6 bases each). Germline assignment: CDR1 MNHNS and CDR2 SASEGT. The CDR3 is made up of 14 amino acids. V lost 6 bases and J lost 6, with 18 bases in between. CDR3 protein: CASRSSGAWGEQYF. CDR3 in DNA: TGTGCCAGCAGAAGTTCGGGGGCTTGGGGCGAGCAGTACTTC.

The chain has TRBV4-3 and TRBJ1-1; D not resolved. The CDR3 spans 14 residues. Germline CDR1 and CDR2: LGHNA and YSLEER. Trimming pared 2 bases from V and 2 bases from J, leaving 9 bases between. The DNA of the CDR3 is TGCGCCAGCAGCCAATGGAGGTCCAACACTGAAGCTTTCTTT. Protein product: CASSQWRSNTEAFF.

The chain recombines TRBV28 with TRBJ1-1; no clear D. V was shortened by 6 bases and J by 4 bases, with 9 bases between the two germline ends. The germline V gene has CDR1 MDHEN and CDR2 SYDVKM. This CDR3 region has 12 residues. In DNA, the CDR3 is TGTGCCAGCAGCCTCCTCGGCACTGAAGCTTTCTTT. As protein: CASSLLGTEAFF.

This sequence joins TRBV2 and TRBJ1-1, with TRBD1 as a possible D gene (5 bases). Trimming removed 6 bases from V and 7 bases from J, with 12 bases in between. The CDR3 is 12 residues long. The germline CDR1 and CDR2 sequences are SNHLY and FYNNEI. DNA of the CDR3: TGTGCCAGCAGCGAGGACACACTTGAAGCTTTCTTT. Residues: CASSEDTLEAFF.

The V and J genes are TRBV11-2 and TRBJ2-1, with 12 bases lining up with TRBD2. Germline CDR1 reads SGHAT; CDR2 reads FQNNGV. The CDR3 totals 17 residues. The ends lost 0 bases at V and 3 bases at J; junction bases unmatched: 3. The CDR3 sequence is CASSLDKGLAGYNEQFF. For the CDR3, the DNA is TGTGCCAGCAGCTTAGATAAGGGACTAGCGGGCTACAATGAGCAGTTCTTC. The entire variable domain, with the rest obtained from reference TRBV11-2 and TRBJ2-1, is as follows: EAGVAQSPRYKIIEKRQSVAFWCNPISGHATLYWYQQILGQGPKLLIQFQNNGVVDDSQLPKDRFSAERLKGVDSTLKIQPAKLEDSAVYLCASSLDKGLAGYNEQFFGPGTRLTVL.

The chain recombines TRBV6-6 with TRBJ1-5; tentative D call: TRBD1 (6 bases). CDR3 size: 15 residues. CDR1 and CDR2 (germline): MNHNY, SVGAGI (reference sequence). V was cut by 0 bases and J by 7 bases, with 13 bases left in between. DNA of the CDR3: TGTGCCAGCAGTTACTCATACAGGGTGGGCCAGCCCCAGCATTTT. Its protein is CASSYSYRVGQPQHF.

J is TRBJ1-1 and V is TRBV7-8, with D perhaps TRBD1 (5 bases). Trimming left V 8 bases short and J 1 base short, with 11 bases between. CDR1 SGHVS and CDR2 FQNEAQ come from the germline V gene. The CDR3 runs 13 residues. CDR3 nucleotide sequence: TGTGCCAGCTGGGGGGACGAGAACACTGAAGCTTTCTTT. It codes for CASWGDENTEAFF. Full variable domain (outside the CDR3, taken from reference TRBV7-8 and TRBJ1-1): GAGVSQSPRYKVAKRGQDVALRCDPISGHVSLFWYQQALGQGPEFLTYFQNEAQLDKSGLPSDRFFAERPEGSVSTLKIQRTQQEDSAVYLCASWGDENTEAFFGQGTRLTVV.

The table lists this clone with a few counts. The chain employs TRBV2 and TRBJ1-6; TRBD1 matches 8 bases. The germline CDR1 and CDR2 sequences are SNHLY and FYNNEI. V lost 6 bases, J lost 10 bases, and 2 bases stayed unmatched. The CDR3 runs to 12 residues. In nucleotides, the CDR3 is TGTGCCAGCAGACAGGGGGGATCACCCCTCCACTTT. Translated: CASRQGGSPLHF.

The chain carries TRBV5-1 and TRBJ2-6; D is unresolved. The CDR3 totals 15 residues. Trimming took off 0 bases at V and 2 bases at J, with 6 bases between the two ends. Germline lookup yields CDR1 SGHRS and CDR2 YFSETQ. This CDR3 reads CASSLEGPGANVLTF. The CDR3 nucleotides are TGCGCCAGCAGCTTGGAGGGCCCTGGGGCCAACGTCCTGACTTTC.

In its sample, this clone was seen a few times. J is TRBJ1-2 and V is TRBV7-2; 8 bases align to TRBD1. The J segment lost 4 bases and the V segment lost 1 base, leaving 2 bases of the junction unmatched. The CDR3 contains 14 residues. Germline V gives CDR1 SGHTA, CDR2 FQGNSA. DNA of the CDR3: TGTGCCAGCAGCTTAGTGGGACAGGCCTATGGCTACACCTTC. As protein: CASSLVGQAYGYTF.

The rearrangement uses TRBV5-8 and TRBJ1-2; D is possibly TRBD1 (6 bases). The CDR3 length is 13 residues. V was clipped by 0 bases and J by 6 bases, with 9 bases between them. CDR1 is SGHTS and CDR2 is YDEGEE in the germline V gene. CDR3 loop: CASSLGGPDGYTF. CDR3 nucleotides: TGTGCCAGCAGCTTGGGGGGGCCTGATGGCTACACCTTC.

The chain couples TRBV5-1 to TRBJ2-3; 10 bases agree with TRBD1. This CDR3 contains 15 residues. In germline, CDR1 is SGHRS, CDR2 YFSETQ. V lost 4 bases, J lost 2 bases, and 4 bases stayed unmatched. CDR3 nucleotides: TGCGCCAGCAGCCGGGGACAGGGGACCACAGATACGCAGTATTTT. It yields the protein CASSRGQGTTDTQYF. Filled out from reference TRBV5-1 and TRBJ2-3, the complete variable domain reads KAGVTQTPRYLIKTRGQQVTLSCSPISGHRSVSWYQQTPGQGLQFLFEYFSETQRNKGNFPGRFSGRQFSNSRSEMNVSTLELGDSALYLCASSRGQGTTDTQYFGPGTRLTVL.

The chain is built from TRBV7-2 and TRBJ2-5; D is undetermined. The V gene's germline CDR1 is SGHTA and CDR2 FQGNSA. V was cut by 3 bases and J by 5 bases, with 7 bases left in between. CDR3 length: 12 residues. CDR3 in amino acids: CASSFASETQYF. The CDR3 DNA is TGTGCCAGCAGCTTCGCATCCGAGACCCAGTACTTC.

This clone was detected only once. The rearrangement uses TRBV19 and TRBJ2-7; 10 bases align to TRBD2. J was trimmed by 4 bases and V by 4 bases; bases with no gene match: 4. Germline CDR1 is LNHDA and CDR2 is SQIVND (reference sequence). The CDR3 length is 14 residues. DNA for the CDR3: TGTGCCAGTAGTAAGCGGGGGGGCCTGTACGAGCAGTACTTC. Amino acid sequence: CASSKRGGLYEQYF.

The chain carries TRBV10-3 and TRBJ2-1, with 10 bases identical to TRBD2. CDR3 length: 15 residues. From germline, CDR1 is ENHRY and CDR2 SYGVKD. V gave up 6 bases and J gave up 9 bases; unmatched junction bases: 11. The CDR3: CAISDTSGGGGEQFF. The CDR3 region has the DNA TGTGCCATCAGCGATACAAGCGGGGGGGGCGGTGAGCAGTTCTTC.

This chain joins TRBV5-5 and TRBJ1-4; 7 bases map to TRBD1. The J segment lost 8 bases and the V segment lost 4 bases, leaving 5 bases of the junction unmatched. Looked up from germline, CDR1 is SGHKS and CDR2 is YYEKEE (reference sequence). CDR3 size: 13 residues. The CDR3 nucleotides read TGTGCCAGCAGCCCACGACAGGGAGAAAAACTGTTTTTT. Encoded protein: CASSPRQGEKLFF.